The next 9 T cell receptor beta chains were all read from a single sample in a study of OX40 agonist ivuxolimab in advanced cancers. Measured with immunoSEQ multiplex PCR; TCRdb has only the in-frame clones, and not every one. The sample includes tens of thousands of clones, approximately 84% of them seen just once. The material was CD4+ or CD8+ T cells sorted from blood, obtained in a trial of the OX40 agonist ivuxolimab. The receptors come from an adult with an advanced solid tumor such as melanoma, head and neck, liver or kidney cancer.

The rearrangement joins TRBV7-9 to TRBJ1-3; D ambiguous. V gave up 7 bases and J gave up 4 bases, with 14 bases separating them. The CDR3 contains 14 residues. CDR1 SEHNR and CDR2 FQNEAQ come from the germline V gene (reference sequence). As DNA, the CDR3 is TGTGCCAGCAACTTCAATGGGCCAGGAAACACCATATATTTT. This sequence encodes CASNFNGPGNTIYF.

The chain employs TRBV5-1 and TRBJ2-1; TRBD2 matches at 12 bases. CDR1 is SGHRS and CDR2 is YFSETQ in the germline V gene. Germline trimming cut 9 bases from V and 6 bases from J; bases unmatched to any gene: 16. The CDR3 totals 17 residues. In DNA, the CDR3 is TGCGCCACCCAAGACCTGACTAGCGGGGGAGTGAGCAATGAGCAGTTCTTC. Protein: CATQDLTSGGVSNEQFF.

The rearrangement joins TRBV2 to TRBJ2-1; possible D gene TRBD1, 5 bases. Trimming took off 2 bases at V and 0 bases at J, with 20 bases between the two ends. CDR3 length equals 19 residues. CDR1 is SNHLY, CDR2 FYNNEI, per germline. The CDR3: CASSERTFTRSSSYNEQFF. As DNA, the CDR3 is TGTGCCAGCAGTGAAAGGACATTTACTCGCTCCAGCTCCTACAATGAGCAGTTCTTC.

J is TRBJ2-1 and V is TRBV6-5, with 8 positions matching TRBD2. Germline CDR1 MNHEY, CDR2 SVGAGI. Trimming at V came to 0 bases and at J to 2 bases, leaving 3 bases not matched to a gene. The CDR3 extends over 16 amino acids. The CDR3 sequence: CASSYSPAGAYNEQFF. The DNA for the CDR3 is TGTGCCAGCAGTTACTCGCCAGCGGGGGCCTACAATGAGCAGTTCTTC.

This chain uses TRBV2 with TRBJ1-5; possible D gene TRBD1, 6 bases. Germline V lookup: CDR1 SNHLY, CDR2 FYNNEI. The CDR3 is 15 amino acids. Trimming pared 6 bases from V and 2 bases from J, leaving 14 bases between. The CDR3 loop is CASRRDISGNQPQHF. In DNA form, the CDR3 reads TGTGCCAGCAGGCGGGACATATCAGGCAATCAGCCCCAGCATTTT.

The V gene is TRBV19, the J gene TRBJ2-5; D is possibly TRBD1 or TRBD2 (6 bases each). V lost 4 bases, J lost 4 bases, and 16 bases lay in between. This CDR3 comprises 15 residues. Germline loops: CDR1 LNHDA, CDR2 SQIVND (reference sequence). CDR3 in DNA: TGTGCCAGTAGTACCCGACAGGAGGGGACAGAGACCCAGTACTTC. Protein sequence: CASSTRQEGTETQYF.

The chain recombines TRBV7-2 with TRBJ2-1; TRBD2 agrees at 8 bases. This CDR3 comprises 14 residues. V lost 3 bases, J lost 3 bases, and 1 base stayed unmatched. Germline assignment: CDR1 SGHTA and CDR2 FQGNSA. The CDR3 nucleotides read TGTGCCAGCAGCTTGCTAGCGGGCTACAATGAGCAGTTCTTC. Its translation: CASSLLAGYNEQFF. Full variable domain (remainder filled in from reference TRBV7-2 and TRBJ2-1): GAGVSQSPSNKVTEKGKDVELRCDPISGHTALYWYRQSLGQGLEFLIYFQGNSAPDKSGLPSDRFSAERTGGSVSTLTIQRTQQEDSAVYLCASSLLAGYNEQFFGPGTRLTVL.

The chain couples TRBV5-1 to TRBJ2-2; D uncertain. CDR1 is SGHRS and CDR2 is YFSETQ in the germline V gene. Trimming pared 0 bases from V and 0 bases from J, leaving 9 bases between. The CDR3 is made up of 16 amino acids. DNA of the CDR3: TGCGCCAGCAGCTTGGGCCCACAAACGAACACCGGGGAGCTGTTTTTT. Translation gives CASSLGPQTNTGELFF.

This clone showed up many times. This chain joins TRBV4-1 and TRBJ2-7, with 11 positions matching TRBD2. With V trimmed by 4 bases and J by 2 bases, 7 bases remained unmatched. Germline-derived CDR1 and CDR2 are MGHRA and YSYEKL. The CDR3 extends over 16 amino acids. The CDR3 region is CASSLRLAGTPYEQYF. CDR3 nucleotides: TGCGCCAGCAGCCTTCGACTAGCGGGAACTCCCTACGAGCAGTACTTC.